Described below is a single T cell receptor beta chain sequence and its context. Its antigen has not been determined. No quality values exist for individual bases; no much larger clone is one base distant. The donors were 40 or so Caucasian individuals from Russia, aged roughly 6 to 100 years, who were systemically healthy. Around 10 milliliters of peripheral blood were collected from each donor into EDTA-treated Vacutainer tubes. Ficoll-Paque density-gradient centrifugation was used to isolate PBMCs, with at least 6.5 million per sample. Trizol reagent was used to extract total RNA from PBMCs, with at least 5.5 micrograms per sample. For every donor, an aliquot of PBMCs went through flow cytometry to measure the percentages of naive CD45RAhigh/CD27high T cells. V is cut by 6 bases and J by 7 bases, and the space between the germline ends is 21 bases. CDR3 length: 14 amino acids, cysteine to phenylalanine. Kept here is only the CDR3 DNA, which spans 42 bases and is read in frame from base 1. Reading the germline V gene gives CDR1 SQVTM and CDR2 ANQGSEA.

The data are from a study of blood T cells in healthy people across ages (dated by TCRdb to between 2015 and 2017). Some background on the complete study: In model experiments, roughly one uniquely barcoded TCR beta cDNA molecule per two T cells was captured by template switching. Donors were grouped into four age groups: young (average 16 years), middle-aged (39), aged (around 62) and long-lived (about 89). The study measured age-related changes in TCR beta repertoire diversity using deep sequencing normalized with unique cDNA molecular identifiers. Two additional independent replicas of 1 million unique cDNA reads from the same blood draw were analyzed for two donors (one aged 18 to 30 and one aged 80 or older).

Results the study describes overall, beyond this receptor: There was a strong correlation between observed TCR beta diversity and the percentage of naive T cells measured by flow cytometry. Observed TCR beta diversity per million T cells fell roughly linearly with age, and a significant reduction was already apparent by age around 40. Compared with the aged group, the long-lived group had more naive CD4+ T cells, fewer expanded clones and increased TCR diversity, a pattern suggesting age selection. Estimates of total diversity from one million sequenced T cells were regarded as lower bounds and underestimates. Because the CMV infection status of the donors was unknown, age-related changes in expanded clonotypes may potentially have been confounded. Conclusive comparison of naive and antigen-experienced compartments was prevented by the profiling of bulk unsorted PBMCs.

Library preparation employed 5' RACE. Sequencing was carried out with an Illumina HiSeq 2500. A second PCR of roughly 6 to 12 cycles was run with a J-beta primer mix and a sample-barcoded 5' primer. A template-switch 5' adaptor carrying 12 random nucleotides introduced a unique molecular identifier onto each TCR beta cDNA molecule. Each sample yielded at least 2.5 million CDR3-containing paired-end reads. The Mint cDNA synthesis kit, primed by a TRBC-specific oligonucleotide, was used to synthesize first-strand cDNA from all RNA. Following uracil-DNA glycosylase treatment, a first 18-cycle PCR with universal primers M1SS and BC2_uni_R was performed on all cDNA. Concerning the study's data processing: For normalization, 1 million high-quality reads, each with a distinct molecular identifier, were randomly selected from each sample. Instead of being binned into consensus sequences, reads that shared molecular identifiers were thrown out. MiTCR, run with a Q25 quality threshold and the strictest error-elimination algorithm, handled CDR3 identification, clonotype clustering and error correction. Lower-bound total TCR beta diversity was estimated with a nonparametric unseen species model using Euler transformation. TCRdb redid the processing of the public reads, applying fastp at Q25 and MiXCR, and retained in-frame beta chains. Each CDR3 protein appears once, grouped with its most common genes and DNA. V and J calls and clone size were set by TCRdb, not the authors. This sample lists more than 900,000 distinct CDR3 sequences; around 25% were detected once. 0.65% to 0.95% of the sample goes to the ten largest clones.

These sequences were also reported in another study, on T cells of mothers and their children. The second study's authors report: Nine systemically healthy Caucasian individuals served as donors, namely three mothers together with their six children. cDNA synthesis consumed the entire amount of extracted RNA, loaded at 1.5 ug RNA in each 15 ul reaction. In the second PCR, sample barcodes and 2-4 random nucleotides were introduced via the M1S primer. Over 10 million TCR beta CDR3 reads came from each mother, compared with about 3.2 million reads from each child. In both related and unrelated pairs, thymic selection shapes the output of TCR recombination in a similar way, with inherited differences having only a minor effect. Related mother-child pairs always showed normalized repertoire overlap that was slightly higher than in unrelated mother-child pairs, though the difference was never significant. No persistent microchimeric T cell clones were detected, at a sensitivity of around 97 clones per million clonotypes. In the study, deep NGS was used to compare the TCR beta repertoires of mothers and children, and features distinguishing related mother-child pairs from unrelated individuals were sought. On average, the children were roughly 10 +/- 4 years old, while the mothers were about 40 +/- 4 years old. After adapters were ligated using NEBNext reagents, the libraries underwent 100+100 nt paired-end sequencing on an Illumina HiSeq 2000. To prevent cross-contamination, the mother and child libraries were prepared one month apart and sequenced in separate runs. Each donor had between 500,000 and 2,000,000 distinct TCR beta clonotypes identified. Naive TCR beta clonotypes were estimated from low-frequency clonotypes matched to each donor's FACS-determined naive share, without sorting.

Material: blood. This clonotype was sampled from a girl aged 2 to 10 in good health. The chain joins TRBV29-1 to TRBJ1-1; the best D guess is TRBD1, with 5 bases matching. The CDR3 reads CSVTNRGSRDEAFF. DNA sequence: TGCAGCGTCACAAACCGGGGGAGTAGGGATGAAGCTTTCTTT.